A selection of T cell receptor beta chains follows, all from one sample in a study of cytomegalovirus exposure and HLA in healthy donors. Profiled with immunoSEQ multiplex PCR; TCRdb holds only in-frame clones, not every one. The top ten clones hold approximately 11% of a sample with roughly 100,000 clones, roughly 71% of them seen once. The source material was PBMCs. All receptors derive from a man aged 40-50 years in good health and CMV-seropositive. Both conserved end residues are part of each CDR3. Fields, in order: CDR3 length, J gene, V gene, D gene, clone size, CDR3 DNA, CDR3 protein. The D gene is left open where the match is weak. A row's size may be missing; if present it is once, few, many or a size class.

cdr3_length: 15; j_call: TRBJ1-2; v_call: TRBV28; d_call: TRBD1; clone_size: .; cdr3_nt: TGTGCCAGCAGAATACAGGGGGCCTCTAACTATGGCTACACCTTC; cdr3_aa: CASRIQGASNYGYTF
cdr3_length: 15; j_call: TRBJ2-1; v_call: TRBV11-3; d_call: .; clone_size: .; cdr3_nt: TGTGCCAGCAGCCTCGGAAATCCAGGGCAGGCTGAGCAGTTCTTC; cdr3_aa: CASSLGNPGQAEQFF
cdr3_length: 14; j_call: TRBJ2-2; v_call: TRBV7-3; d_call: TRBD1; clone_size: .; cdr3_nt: TGTGCCAGCAGCGCTCAGGGGGACGTCGGGGAGCTGTTTTTT; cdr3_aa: CASSAQGDVGELFF
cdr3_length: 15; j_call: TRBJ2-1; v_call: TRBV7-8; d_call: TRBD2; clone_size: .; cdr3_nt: TGTGCCAGCAGCCCTTCTAGCGGGAGTGTCTATGAGCAGTTCTTC; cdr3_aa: CASSPSSGSVYEQFF
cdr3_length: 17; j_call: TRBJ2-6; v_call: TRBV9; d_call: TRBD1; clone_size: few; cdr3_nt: TGTGCCAGCAGCCTCGGACAGGCCTACTCTGGGGCCAACGTCCTGACTTTC; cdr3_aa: CASSLGQAYSGANVLTF
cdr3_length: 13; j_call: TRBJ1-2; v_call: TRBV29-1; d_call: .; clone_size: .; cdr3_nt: TGCAGCGTTCTTCGGGAGCCTGGGGAAGGCTACACCTTC; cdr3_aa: CSVLREPGEGYTF
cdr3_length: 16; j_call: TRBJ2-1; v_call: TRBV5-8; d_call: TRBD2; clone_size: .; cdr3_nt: TGTGCCAGCAGCTACCTTGTACTAGCGGGAGGGGATGAGCAGTTCTTC; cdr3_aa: CASSYLVLAGGDEQFF
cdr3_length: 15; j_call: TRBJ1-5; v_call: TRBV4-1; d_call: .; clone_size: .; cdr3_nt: TGCGCCAGCAGCCAAGCGGCACAGGGTTATCAGCCCCAGCATTTT; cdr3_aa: CASSQAAQGYQPQHF
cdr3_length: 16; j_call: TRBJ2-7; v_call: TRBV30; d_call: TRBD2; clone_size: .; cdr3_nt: TGTGCCTGGGACAGGGAGATAGCGGGAGGGCCGAGAGAGCAGTACTTC; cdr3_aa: CAWDREIAGGPREQYF
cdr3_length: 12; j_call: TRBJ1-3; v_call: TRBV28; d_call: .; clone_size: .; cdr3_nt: TGTGCCAGCAGTTTGGACAGAAACACCATATATTTT; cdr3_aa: CASSLDRNTIYF
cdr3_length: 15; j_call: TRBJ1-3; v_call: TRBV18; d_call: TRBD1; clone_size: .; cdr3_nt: TGTGCCAGCTCACCATCGACAGGGCCTGGAAACACCATATATTTT; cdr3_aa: CASSPSTGPGNTIYF
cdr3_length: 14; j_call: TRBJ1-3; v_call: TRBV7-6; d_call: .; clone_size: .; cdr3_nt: TGTGCCAGCAGCTCCAGGACAGCTGGAAACACCATATATTTT; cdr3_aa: CASSSRTAGNTIYF
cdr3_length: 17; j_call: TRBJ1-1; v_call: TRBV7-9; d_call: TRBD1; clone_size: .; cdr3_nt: TGTGCCAGCAGCTCCCTAGGACAGGGGACGGCGAACACTGAAGCTTTCTTT; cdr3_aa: CASSSLGQGTANTEAFF
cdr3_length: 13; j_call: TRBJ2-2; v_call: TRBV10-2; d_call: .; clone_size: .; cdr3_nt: TGCGCCAGCCAGGGACAAAACACCGGGGAGCTGTTTTTT; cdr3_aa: CASQGQNTGELFF
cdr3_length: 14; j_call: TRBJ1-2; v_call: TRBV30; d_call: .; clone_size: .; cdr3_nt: TGTGCCTGGAGACCCTCGGGACTCTTCTATGGCTACACCTTC; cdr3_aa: CAWRPSGLFYGYTF
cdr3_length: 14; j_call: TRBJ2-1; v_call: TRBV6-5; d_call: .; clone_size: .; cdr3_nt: TGTGCCAGCAGCAGTCCTAGCTCCTACAATGAGCAGTTCTTC; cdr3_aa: CASSSPSSYNEQFF
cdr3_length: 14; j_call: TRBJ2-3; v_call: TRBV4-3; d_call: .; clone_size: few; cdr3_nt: TGCGCCAGCAGCCAAGGACTCGGCTCAGATACGCAGTATTTT; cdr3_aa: CASSQGLGSDTQYF
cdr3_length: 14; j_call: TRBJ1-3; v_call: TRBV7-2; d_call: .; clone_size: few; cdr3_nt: TGTGCCAGCAGCTCCGGCAGGTTAGCGAACACCATATATTTT; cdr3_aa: CASSSGRLANTIYF
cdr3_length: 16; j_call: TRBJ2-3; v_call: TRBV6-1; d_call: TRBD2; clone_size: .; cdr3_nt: TGTGCCAGCAGTGAGGGAGCGGGAGGGATGCCAGATACGCAGTATTTT; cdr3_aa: CASSEGAGGMPDTQYF
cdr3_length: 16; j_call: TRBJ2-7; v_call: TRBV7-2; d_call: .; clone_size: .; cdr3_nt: TGTGCCAGCAGCTCAACCACCCCTGGACACCACGGCGAGCAGTACTTC; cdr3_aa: CASSSTTPGHHGEQYF
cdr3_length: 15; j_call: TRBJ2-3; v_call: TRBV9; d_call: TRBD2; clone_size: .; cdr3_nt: TGTGCCAGCAGCGTAGGTAGCGGGTTCACAGATACGCAGTATTTT; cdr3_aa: CASSVGSGFTDTQYF
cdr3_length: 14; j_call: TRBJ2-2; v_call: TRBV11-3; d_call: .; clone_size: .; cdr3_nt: TGTGCCAGCAGCTCGGGACTCCCCACCGGGGAGCTGTTTTTT; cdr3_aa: CASSSGLPTGELFF
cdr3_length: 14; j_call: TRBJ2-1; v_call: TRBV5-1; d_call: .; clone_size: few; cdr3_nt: TGCGCCAGCAGCTTGGATGGGGGGAGAAGTGAGCAGTTCTTC; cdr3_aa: CASSLDGGRSEQFF
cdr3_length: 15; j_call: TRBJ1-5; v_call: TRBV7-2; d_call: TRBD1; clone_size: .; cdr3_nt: TGTGCCAGCAGCTCGGACAGGGCTAGCAATCAGCCCCAGCATTTT; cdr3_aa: CASSSDRASNQPQHF
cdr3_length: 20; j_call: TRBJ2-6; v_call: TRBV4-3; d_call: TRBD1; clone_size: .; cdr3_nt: TGCGCCAGCAGCCAAGATCGGGGGACAGGGTTTAACTCTGGGGCCAACGTCCTGACTTTC; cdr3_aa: CASSQDRGTGFNSGANVLTF
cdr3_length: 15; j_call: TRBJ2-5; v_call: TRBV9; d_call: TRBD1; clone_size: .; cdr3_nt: TGTGCCAGCAGCGTGACGGACAGGGAGTCCGAGACCCAGTACTTC; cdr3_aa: CASSVTDRESETQYF
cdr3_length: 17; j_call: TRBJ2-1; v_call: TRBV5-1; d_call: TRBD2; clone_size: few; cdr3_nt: TGCGCCAGCAGCTTGATCCTAGCGGGAGGCGCGGACAATGAGCAGTTCTTC; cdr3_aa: CASSLILAGGADNEQFF
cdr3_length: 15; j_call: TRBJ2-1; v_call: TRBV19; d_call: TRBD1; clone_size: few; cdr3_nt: TGTGCCAGTAGGATAGGGGGACAGGGATACAATGAGCAGTTCTTC; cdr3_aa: CASRIGGQGYNEQFF
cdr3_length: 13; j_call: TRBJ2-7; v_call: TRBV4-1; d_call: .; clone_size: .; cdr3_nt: TGCGCCAGCAGCCATGCGGTAGCCTACGAGCAGTACTTC; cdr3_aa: CASSHAVAYEQYF
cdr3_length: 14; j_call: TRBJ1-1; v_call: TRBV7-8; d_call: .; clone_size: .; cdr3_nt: TGTGCCAGCAGCTTAGTTCAGCTGGGCGCTGAAGCTTTCTTT; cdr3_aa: CASSLVQLGAEAFF
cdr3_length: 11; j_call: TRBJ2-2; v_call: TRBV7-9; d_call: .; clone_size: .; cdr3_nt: TGTGCCAGCAGCCCATCCGGGGAGCTGTTTTTT; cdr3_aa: CASSPSGELFF
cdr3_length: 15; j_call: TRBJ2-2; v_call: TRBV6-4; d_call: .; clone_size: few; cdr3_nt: TGTGCCAGCAGTGACTCTAGCGGGAACACCGGGGAGCTGTTTTTT; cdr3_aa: CASSDSSGNTGELFF
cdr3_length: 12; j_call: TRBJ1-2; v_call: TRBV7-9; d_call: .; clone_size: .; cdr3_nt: TGTGCCAGCAGTAGGCGGGACTATGGCTACACCTTC; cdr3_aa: CASSRRDYGYTF
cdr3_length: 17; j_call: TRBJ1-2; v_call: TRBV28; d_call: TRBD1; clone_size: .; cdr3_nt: TGTGCCAGCAGTATGGGGACAGGGTGGGAGGATGTATATGGCTACACCTTC; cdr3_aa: CASSMGTGWEDVYGYTF
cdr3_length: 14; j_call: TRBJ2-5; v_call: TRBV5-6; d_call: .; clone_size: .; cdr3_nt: TGTGCCAGCAGTTTACAGGGATTTCGAGAGACCCAGTACTTC; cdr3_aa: CASSLQGFRETQYF
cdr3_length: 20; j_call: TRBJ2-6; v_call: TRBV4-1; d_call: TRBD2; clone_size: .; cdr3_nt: TGCGCCAGCAGCCTCGACCGGGGACTAGCGGGAACGTCGGGGGCCAACGTCCTGACTTTC; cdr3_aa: CASSLDRGLAGTSGANVLTF
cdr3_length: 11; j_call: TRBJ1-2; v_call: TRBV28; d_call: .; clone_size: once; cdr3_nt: TGTGCCAGCAGTTTACCGGGTGGCTACACCTTC; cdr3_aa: CASSLPGGYTF
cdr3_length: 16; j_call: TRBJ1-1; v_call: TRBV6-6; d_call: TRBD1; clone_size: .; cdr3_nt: TGTGCCAGCAGTCCCAACCGGGAGGGGGCTAGGGCTGAAGCTTTCTTT; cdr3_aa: CASSPNREGARAEAFF
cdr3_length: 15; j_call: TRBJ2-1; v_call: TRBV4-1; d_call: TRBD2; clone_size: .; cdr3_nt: TGCGCCAGCAGCCCGGGACTAGCGGGCTACAATGAGCAGTTCTTC; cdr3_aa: CASSPGLAGYNEQFF
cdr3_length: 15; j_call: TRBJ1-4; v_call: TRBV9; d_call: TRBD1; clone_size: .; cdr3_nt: TGTGCCAGCAGCCCGTACGACAGGGCTAATGAAAAACTGTTTTTT; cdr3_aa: CASSPYDRANEKLFF
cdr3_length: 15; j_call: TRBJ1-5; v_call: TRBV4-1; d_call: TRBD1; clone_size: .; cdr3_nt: TGCGCCAGCAGCCAAGTTGGACAGGAACGGCAGCCCCAGCATTTT; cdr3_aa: CASSQVGQERQPQHF
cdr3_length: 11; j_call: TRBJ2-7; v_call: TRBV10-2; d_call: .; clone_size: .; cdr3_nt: TGCGCCAGCAGTCATAGCTACGAGCAGTACTTC; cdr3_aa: CASSHSYEQYF
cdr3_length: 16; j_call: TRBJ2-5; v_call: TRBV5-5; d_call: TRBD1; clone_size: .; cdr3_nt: TGTGCCAGCAGCTTGGTAGGGGGCGAATGGGGAGAGACCCAGTACTTC; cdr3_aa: CASSLVGGEWGETQYF
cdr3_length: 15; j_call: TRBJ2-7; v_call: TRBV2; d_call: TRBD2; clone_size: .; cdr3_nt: TGTGCCAGCAGTGGCGGGACTAGCGGGAGGGGGGAGCAGTACTTC; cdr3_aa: CASSGGTSGRGEQYF
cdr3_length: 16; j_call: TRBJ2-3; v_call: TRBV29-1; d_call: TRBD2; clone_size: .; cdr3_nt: TGCAGCGTTGAAGATATAGCGGGAACTAGCACAGATACGCAGTATTTT; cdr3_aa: CSVEDIAGTSTDTQYF
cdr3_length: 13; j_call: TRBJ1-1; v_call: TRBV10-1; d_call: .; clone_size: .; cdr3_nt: TGCGCCAGCAGTGAGGCGGGAGGGACTGAAGCTTTCTTT; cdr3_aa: CASSEAGGTEAFF
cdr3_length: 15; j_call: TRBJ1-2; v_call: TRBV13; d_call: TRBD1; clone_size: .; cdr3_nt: TGTGCCAGCAGCTTCACCGGACAGGGCCGGCTGGGCTACACCTTC; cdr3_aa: CASSFTGQGRLGYTF
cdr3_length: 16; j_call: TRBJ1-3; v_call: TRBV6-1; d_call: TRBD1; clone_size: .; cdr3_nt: TGTGCCAGCAGTGAAAGTTGGGGGGACAGAGGAAACACCATATATTTT; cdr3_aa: CASSESWGDRGNTIYF
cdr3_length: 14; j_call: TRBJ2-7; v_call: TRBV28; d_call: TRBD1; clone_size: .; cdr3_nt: TGTGCCAGCAGTTTGCAGGGGGCTGGGAACGAGCAGTACTTC; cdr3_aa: CASSLQGAGNEQYF
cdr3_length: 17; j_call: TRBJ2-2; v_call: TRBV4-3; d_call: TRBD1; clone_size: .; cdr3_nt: TGCGCCAGCAGCCATGGGGACAGCGAGCTTCCCACCGGGGAGCTGTTTTTT; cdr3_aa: CASSHGDSELPTGELFF
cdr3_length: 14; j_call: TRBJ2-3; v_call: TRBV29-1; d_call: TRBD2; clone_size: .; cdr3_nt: TGCAGCGTTGGTGGACTAGCGGGAGCAGATACGCAGTATTTT; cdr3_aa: CSVGGLAGADTQYF
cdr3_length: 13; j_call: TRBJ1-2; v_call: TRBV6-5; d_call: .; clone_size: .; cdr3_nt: TGTGCCAGCAGGCGAGGACATGACTATGGCTACACCTTC; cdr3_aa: CASRRGHDYGYTF
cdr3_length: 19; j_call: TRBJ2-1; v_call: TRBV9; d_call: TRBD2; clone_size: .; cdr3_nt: TGTGCCAGCAGCGCTACCGGGACTAGCGGGGGGTCCTCCTACAATGAGCAGTTCTTC; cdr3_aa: CASSATGTSGGSSYNEQFF
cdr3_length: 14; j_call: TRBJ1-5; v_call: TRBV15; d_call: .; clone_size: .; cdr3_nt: TGTGCCACCAGCAGGCGGGGGCAGGATCAGCCCCAGCATTTT; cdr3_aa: CATSRRGQDQPQHF
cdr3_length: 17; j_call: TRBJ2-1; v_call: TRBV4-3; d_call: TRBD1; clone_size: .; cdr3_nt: TGCGCCAGCAGCCAAGATCCGGGGGGACAGGGGTGGACTGAGCAGTTCTTC; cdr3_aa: CASSQDPGGQGWTEQFF
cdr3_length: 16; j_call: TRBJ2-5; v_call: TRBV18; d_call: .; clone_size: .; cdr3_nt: TGTGCCAGCTCACCAAAACTCGATACTCACCAAGAGACCCAGTACTTC; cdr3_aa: CASSPKLDTHQETQYF
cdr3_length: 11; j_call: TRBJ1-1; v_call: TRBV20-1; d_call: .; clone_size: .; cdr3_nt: TGCAGTGCTACCTCACAGACTGAAGCTTTCTTT; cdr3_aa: CSATSQTEAFF
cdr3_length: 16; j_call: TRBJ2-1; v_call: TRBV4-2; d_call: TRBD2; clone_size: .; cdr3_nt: TGTGCCAGCAGCCCGTTGGGCGGGAGGAGCTACAATGAGCAGTTCTTC; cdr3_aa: CASSPLGGRSYNEQFF
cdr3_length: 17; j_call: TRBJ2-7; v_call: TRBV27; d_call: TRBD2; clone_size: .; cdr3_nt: TGTGCCAGCAGTTCGAGGACTAGCGGACCGAGCTCCTACGAGCAGTACTTC; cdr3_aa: CASSSRTSGPSSYEQYF